These T cell receptor beta chains were read from a single sample in a study of T-cell reconstitution after alpha-beta-depleted transplantation in children. TCRdb processed the PCR reads anew with MiXCR; each CDR3 protein has one entry. The sample consists of approximately 210,000 distinct CDR3 sequences, approximately 14% of them appearing once. Sequencing used PBMCs from the stem cell graft donor, obtained from the stem cell graft. The receptors derive from a human donor who donated a stem cell graft to a child with acute lymphoblastic leukemia. Each CDR3 is given with its conserved first and last residue.

j_call v_call cdr3_aa
TRBJ1-5 TRBV12-3/TRBV12-4 CASSPSPINQPQHF
TRBJ2-1 TRBV28 CASSPPGAHSHNEQFF
TRBJ2-2 TRBV5-1 CASSLRLRERDGGELFF
TRBJ1-2 TRBV12-3/TRBV12-4 CASSYVQSYGYTF
TRBJ2-3 TRBV20-1 CSARGSWTSDTQYF
TRBJ2-1 TRBV29-1 CSVGADAAYNEQFF
TRBJ1-4 TRBV19 CASSRRRGRDEKLFF
TRBJ1-6 TRBV20-1 CSARKGQGYNSPLHF
TRBJ1-1 TRBV12-3/TRBV12-4 CASSVRGAMNTEAFF
TRBJ2-7 TRBV10-3 CAISEGRRAHEQYF
TRBJ1-1 TRBV25-1 CASSESGGLGTEAFF
TRBJ2-3 TRBV7-2 CASSSNLAGLTDTQYF
TRBJ2-3 TRBV12-3/TRBV12-4 CASTTGYTDTQYF
TRBJ1-2 TRBV7-2 CASSLQSNNNYGYTF
TRBJ2-3 TRBV11-3 CASSLSGRAGGTDTQYF
TRBJ1-1 TRBV28 CASRTGMREAFF
TRBJ2-2 TRBV5-1 CASGPRDSANTGELFF
TRBJ2-7 TRBV7-9 CASSPPWGASYEQYF
TRBJ1-1 TRBV27 CASSKQGRFGRAFF
TRBJ2-4 TRBV24-1 CATSDWDSNYIQYF
TRBJ2-2 TRBV12-3/TRBV12-4 CASGKENTGELFF
TRBJ1-6 TRBV20-1 CSAREGHLDSPLHF
TRBJ1-1 TRBV20-1 CSAREAGGETEAFF
TRBJ1-1 TRBV2 CASSPLTSGTEAFF
TRBJ1-5 TRBV12-3/TRBV12-4 CASSPIRPGQGLTQPQHF
TRBJ1-2 TRBV5-1 CASSLSGVYNYGYTF
TRBJ2-1 TRBV6-1 CASSENRGPTYNEQFF
TRBJ1-2 TRBV7-9 CASSYDGPNYGYTF
TRBJ1-4 TRBV5-1 CASSLEQGGLGKLFF